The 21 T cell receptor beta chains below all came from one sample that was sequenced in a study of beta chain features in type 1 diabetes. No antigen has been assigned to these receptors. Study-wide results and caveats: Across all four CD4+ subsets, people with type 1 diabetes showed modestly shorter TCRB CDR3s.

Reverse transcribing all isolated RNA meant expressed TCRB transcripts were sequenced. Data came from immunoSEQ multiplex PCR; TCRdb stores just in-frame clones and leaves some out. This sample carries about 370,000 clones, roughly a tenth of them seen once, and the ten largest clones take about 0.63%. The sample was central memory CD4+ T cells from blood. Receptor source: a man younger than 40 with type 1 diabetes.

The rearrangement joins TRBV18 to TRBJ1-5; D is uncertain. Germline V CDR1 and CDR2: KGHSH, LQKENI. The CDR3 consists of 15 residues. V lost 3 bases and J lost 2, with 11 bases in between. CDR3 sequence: CASSPGPTGNQPQHF. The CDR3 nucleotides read TGTGCCAGCTCACCGGGCCCTACGGGCAATCAGCCCCAGCATTTT.

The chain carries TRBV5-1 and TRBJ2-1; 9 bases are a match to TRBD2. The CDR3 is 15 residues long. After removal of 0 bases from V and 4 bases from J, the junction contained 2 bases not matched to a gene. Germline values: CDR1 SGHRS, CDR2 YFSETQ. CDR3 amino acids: CASSLVAGGYNEQFF. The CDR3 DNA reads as TGCGCCAGCAGCTTGGTTGCGGGAGGGTACAATGAGCAGTTCTTC. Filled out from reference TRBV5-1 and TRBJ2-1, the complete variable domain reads KAGVTQTPRYLIKTRGQQVTLSCSPISGHRSVSWYQQTPGQGLQFLFEYFSETQRNKGNFPGRFSGRQFSNSRSEMNVSTLELGDSALYLCASSLVAGGYNEQFFGPGTRLTVL.

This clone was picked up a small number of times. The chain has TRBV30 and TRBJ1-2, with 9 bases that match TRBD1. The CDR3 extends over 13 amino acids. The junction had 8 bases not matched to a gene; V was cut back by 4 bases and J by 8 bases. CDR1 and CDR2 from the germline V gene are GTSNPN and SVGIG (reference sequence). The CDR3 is CAWTTGTGQGYTF. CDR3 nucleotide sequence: TGTGCCTGGACGACCGGGACAGGGCAAGGCTACACCTTC.

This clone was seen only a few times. The CDR3 protein is CAGSPGPNTGELFF. The CDR3 DNA is TGTGCCGGTTCGCCGGGACCGAACACCGGGGAGCTGTTTTTT. The chain combines TRBV6-1 with TRBJ2-2; either TRBD1 or TRBD2 may fit D (5 bases each). V lost 11 bases and J lost 0, with 13 bases in between. Germline assignment: CDR1 MNHNS and CDR2 SASEGT. The CDR3 consists of 14 residues.

The CDR3 protein is CASSLDRETLYEQYF. CDR3 DNA sequence: TGCGCCAGCAGCCTCGACAGGGAAACCCTCTACGAGCAGTACTTC. The chain uses TRBV4-1 and TRBJ2-5; 7 bases align to TRBD1. The J call may be wrong; the DNA end is better matched by TRBJ2-7. Germline V gene data show CDR1 as MGHRA and CDR2 as YSYEKL. This CDR3 is 15 amino acids long.

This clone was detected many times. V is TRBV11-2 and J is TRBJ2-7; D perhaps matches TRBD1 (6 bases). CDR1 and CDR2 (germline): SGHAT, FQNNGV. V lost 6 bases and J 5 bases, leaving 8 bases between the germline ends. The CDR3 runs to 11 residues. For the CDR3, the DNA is TGTGCCAGCAGGGCAGGGGACGAGCAGTACTTC. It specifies CASRAGDEQYF.

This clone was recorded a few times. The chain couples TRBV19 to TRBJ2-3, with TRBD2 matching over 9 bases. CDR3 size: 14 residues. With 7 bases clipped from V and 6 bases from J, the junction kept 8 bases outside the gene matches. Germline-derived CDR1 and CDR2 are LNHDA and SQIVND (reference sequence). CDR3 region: CASTLAGASDTQYF. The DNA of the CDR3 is TGTGCCAGTACCTTAGCGGGAGCTTCTGATACGCAGTATTTT.

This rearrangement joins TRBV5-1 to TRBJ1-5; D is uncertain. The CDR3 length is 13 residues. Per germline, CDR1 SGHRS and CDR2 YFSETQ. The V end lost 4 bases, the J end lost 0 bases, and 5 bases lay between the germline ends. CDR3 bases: TGCGCCAGCAGCGCCAATAGCAATCAGCCCCAGCATTTT. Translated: CASSANSNQPQHF.

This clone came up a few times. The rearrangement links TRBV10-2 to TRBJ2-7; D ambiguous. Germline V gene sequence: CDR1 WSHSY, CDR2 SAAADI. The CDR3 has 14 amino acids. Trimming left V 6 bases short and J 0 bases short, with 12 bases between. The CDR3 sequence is CASSPQATSYEQYF. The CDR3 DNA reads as TGCGCCAGCAGCCCCCAAGCTACCTCCTACGAGCAGTACTTC.

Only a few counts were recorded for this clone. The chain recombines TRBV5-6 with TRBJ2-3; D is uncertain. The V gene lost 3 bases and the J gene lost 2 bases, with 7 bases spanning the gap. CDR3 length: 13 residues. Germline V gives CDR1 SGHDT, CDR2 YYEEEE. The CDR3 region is CASSSEPTDTQYF. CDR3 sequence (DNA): TGTGCCAGCAGCTCGGAACCCACAGATACGCAGTATTTT.

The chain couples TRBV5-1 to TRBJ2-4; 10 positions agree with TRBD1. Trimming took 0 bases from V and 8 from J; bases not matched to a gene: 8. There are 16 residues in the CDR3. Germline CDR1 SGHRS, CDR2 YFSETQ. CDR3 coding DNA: TGCGCCAGCAGCTTGGAAGGACAGGGGGTTGGGGACATTCAGTACTTC. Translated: CASSLEGQGVGDIQYF.

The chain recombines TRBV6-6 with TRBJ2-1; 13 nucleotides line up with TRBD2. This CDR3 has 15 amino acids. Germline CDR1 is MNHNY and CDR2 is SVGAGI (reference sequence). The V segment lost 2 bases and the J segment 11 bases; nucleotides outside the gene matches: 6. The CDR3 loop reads CASSYGGLAGEQQFF. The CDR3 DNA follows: TGTGCCAGCAGTTACGGCGGACTAGCGGGAGAACAGCAGTTCTTC.

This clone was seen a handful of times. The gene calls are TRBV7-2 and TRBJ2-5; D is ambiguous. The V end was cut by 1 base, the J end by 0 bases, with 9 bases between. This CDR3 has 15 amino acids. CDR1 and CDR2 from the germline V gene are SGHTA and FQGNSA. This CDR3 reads CASSLEGRYQETQYF. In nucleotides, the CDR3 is TGTGCCAGCAGCTTAGAGGGTCGGTACCAAGAGACCCAGTACTTC.

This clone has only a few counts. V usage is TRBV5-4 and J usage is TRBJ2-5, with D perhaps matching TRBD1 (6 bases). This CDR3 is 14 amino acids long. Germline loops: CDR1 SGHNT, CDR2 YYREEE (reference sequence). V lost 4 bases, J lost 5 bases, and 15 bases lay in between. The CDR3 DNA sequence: TGTGCCAGCAGCGCCCAGGGGTCTCGGGAGACCCAGTACTTC. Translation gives CASSAQGSRETQYF.

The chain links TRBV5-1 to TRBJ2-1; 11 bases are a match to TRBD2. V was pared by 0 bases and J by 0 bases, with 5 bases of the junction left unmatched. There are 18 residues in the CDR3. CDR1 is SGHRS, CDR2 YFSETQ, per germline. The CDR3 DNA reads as TGCGCCAGCAGCTTGGAACTAGCGGGAGCCTCCTCCTACAATGAGCAGTTCTTC. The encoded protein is CASSLELAGASSYNEQFF.

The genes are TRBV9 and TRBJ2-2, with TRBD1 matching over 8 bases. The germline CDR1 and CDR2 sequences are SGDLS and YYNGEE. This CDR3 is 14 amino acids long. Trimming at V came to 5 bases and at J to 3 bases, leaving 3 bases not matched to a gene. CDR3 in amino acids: CASRGDRHTGELFF. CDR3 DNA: TGTGCCAGCAGAGGGGACAGGCACACCGGGGAGCTGTTTTTT.

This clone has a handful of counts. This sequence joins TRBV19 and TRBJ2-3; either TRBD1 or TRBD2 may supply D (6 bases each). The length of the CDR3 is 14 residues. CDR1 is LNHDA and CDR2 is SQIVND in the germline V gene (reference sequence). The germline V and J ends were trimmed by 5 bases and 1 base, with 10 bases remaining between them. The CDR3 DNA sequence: TGTGCCAGTAGTCCGGGGGCAGGCACAGATACGCAGTATTTT. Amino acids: CASSPGAGTDTQYF.

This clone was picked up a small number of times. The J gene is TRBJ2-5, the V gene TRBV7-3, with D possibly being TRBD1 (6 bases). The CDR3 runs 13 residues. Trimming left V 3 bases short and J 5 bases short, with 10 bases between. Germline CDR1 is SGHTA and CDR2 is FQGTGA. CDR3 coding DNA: TGTGCCAGCAGCTTTCAAACAGGGGAGACCCAGTACTTC. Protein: CASSFQTGETQYF.

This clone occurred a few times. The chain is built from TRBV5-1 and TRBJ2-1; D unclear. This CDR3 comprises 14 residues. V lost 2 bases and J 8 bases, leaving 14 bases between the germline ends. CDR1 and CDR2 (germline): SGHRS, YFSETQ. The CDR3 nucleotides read TGCGCCAGCAGCTTCCGGTCGGCCGACGATGAGCAGTTCTTC. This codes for CASSFRSADDEQFF.

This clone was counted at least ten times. The CDR3 is CASSPTGAQNIQYF. DNA for the CDR3: TGTGCCAGCTCACCAACAGGGGCCCAAAACATTCAGTACTTC. This chain uses TRBV18 with TRBJ2-4, with TRBD1 identical over 7 bases. Unmatched junction bases numbered 3, after V lost 2 bases and J lost 5 bases. Germline V gene data show CDR1 as KGHSH and CDR2 as LQKENI. The CDR3 runs 14 residues.

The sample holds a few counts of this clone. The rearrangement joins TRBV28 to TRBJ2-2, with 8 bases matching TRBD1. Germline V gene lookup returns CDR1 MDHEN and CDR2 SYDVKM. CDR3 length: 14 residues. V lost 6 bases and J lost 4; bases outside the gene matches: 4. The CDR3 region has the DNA TGTGCCAGCAGGGCGGGACAGGCCACCGGGGAGCTGTTTTTT. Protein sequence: CASRAGQATGELFF.